This T cell receptor (beta chain) was sequenced for a study of shared clonotypes between healthy human individuals. TCRdb keeps only in-frame clones here, not all; method: immunoSEQ multiplex PCR. The sample yields over 1.5 million clones, roughly 98% seen once. V lost 0 bases and J lost 3, with 14 bases in between. CDR3 length: 15 residues. Per the germline V gene, CDR1 is SQVTM and CDR2 is ANQGSEA. This clone was counted a single time. V and J are TRBV29-1 and TRBJ1-2; D not certain. Material: naive CD4+ T cells sorted from blood. Regarding subset: CD45RA+ positively selected. The sequence was obtained from a man aged 25 to 45 in good health. The CDR3 reads CSVEDPRGNDYGYTF. The CDR3 DNA sequence: TGCAGCGTTGAAGATCCCAGAGGGAACGACTATGGCTACACCTTC.